The text below deals with one T cell receptor beta chain. The target antigen is unknown. This entry is derived from a study of T-cell memory formation after mild COVID-19. Across the whole study: The two donors had largely donor-specific TCR clusters.

Overall study results and limits: Those CD4+ clones that contracted were mainly in CM and EM (CD8+ ones in EMRA). Some clones that responded were present in memory (sampled pre-infection), which suggests cross-reactive memory joined.

This CDR3 region has 16 residues. V was cut by 0 bases and J by 1 base, with 10 bases left in between. Germline CDR1 MNHEY, CDR2 SMNVEV (reference sequence). 5'RACE with constant-segment primers built TCRalpha and TCRbeta cDNA libraries with UMIs. TCRdb reprocessed the 5' RACE reads with MiXCR, giving one entry per CDR3 protein. The table shows 380,000 or so distinct CDR3 sequences, with about an eighth occurring only once. The genes are TRBV27 and TRBJ1-5; no firm D call. Sequencing was done on a sample of PBMCs or a T cell subset sorted from them (not recorded which). This TCR came from a young man who had mild COVID-19 (a few samples of this study predate the infection). Cell type and time point are not known. CDR3 in DNA: TGTGCCAGCAGTTTATCGTCCGGGAGCAGCAATCAGCCCCAGCATTTT. This sequence encodes CASSLSSGSSNQPQHF.